Only a few counts were recorded for the clone carrying this TCR beta chain. The sample belongs to a study of CD8 T cells in Susac syndrome. This CDR3 is 15 amino acids long. V shed 5 bases and J shed 1 base, with 13 bases lying between them. Germline lookup yields CDR1 KGHSH and CDR2 LQKENI. cDNA came from 0.5 to 1 ug RNA primed by random hexamers. Amplification of TCR beta CDR3 used immunoSEQ multiplex PCR across 54 Vbeta and 13 Jbeta. In TCRdb, the immunoSEQ multiplex PCR reads were re-called with MiXCR into one record per CDR3 protein. The sample lists roughly 190,000 distinct CDR3 sequences, around 95% seen once, with roughly 0.093% in the top ten.

The sample was CD4+ T cells from PBMCs. The rearrangement uses TRBV18 and TRBJ2-3, with a tentative D call TRBD2 (6 bases). The origin of this receptor is a human donor with Susac syndrome. CDR3 loop: CASSTQGLGTDTQYF. The CDR3 region has the DNA TGTGCCAGCTCAACCCAGGGACTTGGCACAGATACGCAGTATTTT.